The rows below give T cell receptor beta chains drawn from one sample of a study of Ad26.COV2.S vaccination and SARS-CoV-2 variants. Libraries were prepared by immunoSEQ multiplex PCR; TCRdb keeps only in-frame clonotypes and omits some of them. The sample has 350,000 to 400,000 clones, around 85% seen once. The sequencing here drew on peripheral blood, taken in a trial of Ad26.COV2.S vaccine versus placebo. These receptor sequences come from a person between 18 and 59 years old who received the Ad26.COV2.S COVID-19 vaccine or a placebo. The CDR3 runs from the conserved cysteine through the conserved F or W. A D gene is named only where the DNA matches it firmly. Expanded clones get a size class; other rows say once, few or many, or leave the size out.

TRBV7-9,NA,NA,TRBJ2-7,CASSGVGSEQYF,TGTGCCAGCAGCGGAGTCGGGAGCGAGCAGTACTTC
TRBV10-3,TRBD2,NA,TRBJ2-1,CAISDLAGRQNEQFF,TGTGCCATCAGTGATCTAGCGGGGCGTCAGAATGAGCAGTTCTTC
TRBV5-4,NA,NA,TRBJ1-1,CASSLVGDTEAFF,TGTGCCAGCAGCTTGGTGGGGGACACTGAAGCTTTCTTT
TRBV3-1/TRBV3-2,NA,NA,TRBJ1-2,CASSQVTGDFNYGYTF,TGTGCCAGCAGCCAAGTTACCGGGGATTTTAACTATGGCTACACCTTC
TRBV5-4,NA,NA,TRBJ2-7,CASSSRGPSYEQYF,TGTGCCAGCAGCAGCAGGGGCCCATCCTACGAGCAGTACTTC
TRBV18,NA,NA,TRBJ2-7,CASSPEQGWGSYEQYF,TGTGCCAGCTCACCGGAACAGGGTTGGGGCTCCTACGAGCAGTACTTC
TRBV5-6,NA,NA,TRBJ2-7,CASSGRDRDTYEQYF,TGTGCCAGCAGTGGGAGGGACAGAGACACCTACGAGCAGTACTTC
TRBV28,NA,NA,TRBJ2-7,CASTTSGVGNYEQYF,TGTGCCAGCACCACGTCAGGGGTGGGGAACTACGAGCAGTACTTC
TRBV30,NA,NA,TRBJ1-1,CAWFGVQGLSWAFF,TGTGCCTGGTTCGGGGTCCAGGGTCTTTCCTGGGCTTTCTTT
TRBV9,NA,few,TRBJ1-1,CASSVQGFTEAFF,TGTGCCAGCAGCGTACAGGGGTTTACTGAAGCTTTCTTT
TRBV11-2,TRBD1,few,TRBJ1-6,CASSLGDRASPLHF,TGTGCCAGCAGCTTAGGGGACAGGGCGTCACCCCTCCACTTT
TRBV4-3,NA,few,TRBJ1-6,CASSQDVPSISDSPLHF,TGCGCCAGCAGCCAAGACGTCCCGTCCATTTCGGATTCACCCCTCCACTTT
TRBV10-1,NA,NA,TRBJ1-2,CASSEIRGYGYTF,TGCGCCAGCAGTGAGATACGGGGCTATGGCTACACCTTC
TRBV5-1,TRBD1,NA,TRBJ1-4,CASGPTGGSEKLFF,TGCGCCAGCGGGCCTACAGGGGGGAGTGAAAAACTGTTTTTT
TRBV19,NA,NA,TRBJ1-1,CASSHTGGNTEAFF,TGTGCCAGTAGTCACACAGGCGGGAACACTGAAGCTTTCTTT
TRBV5-1,NA,once,TRBJ2-5,CASSLDGGREETQYF,TGCGCCAGCAGCTTGGACGGGGGCAGGGAAGAGACCCAGTACTTC
TRBV7-8,NA,NA,TRBJ1-6,CASSLAALQVSPLHF,TGTGCCAGCAGCTTAGCGGCCCTACAGGTTTCACCCCTCCACTTT
TRBV6-1,NA,NA,TRBJ2-3,CASSEPAGPDTQYF,TGTGCCAGCAGTGAACCCGCGGGACCAGATACGCAGTATTTT
TRBV5-1,NA,NA,TRBJ1-3,CASSYDIPGNTIYF,TGCGCCAGCAGTTATGACATCCCCGGAAACACCATATATTTT
TRBV5-4,NA,NA,TRBJ2-7,CASSSITGPTYEQYF,TGTGCCAGCAGCTCAATTACCGGGCCCACCTACGAGCAGTACTTC
TRBV5-1,NA,NA,TRBJ1-2,CASSLDSVSGGYTF,TGCGCCAGCAGCTTGGACTCGGTGTCAGGGGGCTACACCTTC
TRBV6-2/TRBV6-3,NA,NA,TRBJ1-6,CASSWQGNSPLHF,TGTGCCAGCAGTTGGCAGGGAAATTCACCCCTCCACTTT
TRBV21-1,NA,NA,TRBJ2-3,CASSKGPRSSTDTQYF,TGTGCCAGCAGCAAAGGCCCCCGATCTAGCACAGATACGCAGTATTTT
TRBV14,NA,NA,TRBJ1-1,CASSLFDTEAFF,TGTGCCAGCAGCCTTTTTGACACTGAAGCTTTCTTT
TRBV6-2/TRBV6-3,NA,NA,TRBJ1-3,CASSQGNTIYF,TGTGCCAGCAGTCAAGGAAACACCATATATTTT
TRBV3-1/TRBV3-2,NA,NA,TRBJ2-3,CASSQDWPDTQYF,TGTGCCAGCAGCCAAGATTGGCCAGATACGCAGTATTTT
TRBV4-1,TRBD2,NA,TRBJ2-2,CASRGLAGVELFF,TGCGCCAGCCGGGGTCTAGCGGGGGTTGAGCTGTTTTTT
TRBV11-2,NA,NA,TRBJ1-1,CASNPGREGRTEAFF,TGTGCCAGCAACCCAGGTCGGGAGGGGCGGACTGAAGCTTTCTTT
TRBV7-9,NA,NA,TRBJ1-1,CASSPSPTEAFF,TGTGCCAGCAGCCCATCCCCCACTGAAGCTTTCTTT
TRBV6-5,NA,once,TRBJ2-1,CASSYARNEQFF,TGTGCCAGCAGTTACGCACGCAATGAGCAGTTCTTC
TRBV4-1,NA,NA,TRBJ1-1,CASSQEDIGGTEAFF,TGCGCCAGCAGCCAAGAGGACATCGGAGGGACTGAAGCTTTCTTT
TRBV7-9,NA,NA,TRBJ1-2,CASSFSRVYGYTF,TGTGCCAGCAGCTTTTCCCGGGTTTATGGCTACACCTTC